The 14 T cell receptor beta chains below all came from one sample that was sequenced in a study of cytomegalovirus exposure and HLA in healthy donors. The PCR used 60 Vbeta and 13 Jbeta primers. Data came from immunoSEQ multiplex PCR; TCRdb stores just in-frame clones and leaves some out. There are about 140,000 clones in the sample; about 73% occur only once, and about 2.2% lies in the top ten. Sequencing was done on a sample of PBMCs. Source of these receptors: an older woman in good health and CMV-seropositive.

This clone was counted once. This chain connects TRBV30 to TRBJ2-7, with D possibly matching TRBD1 (5 bases). The ends were cut back, 1 base at V and 3 bases at J, with 10 bases in the middle. The CDR3 totals 13 residues. Per the germline V gene, CDR1 is GTSNPN and CDR2 is SVGIG (reference sequence). The CDR3 loop reads CAWSEGLRYEQYF. In nucleotides, the CDR3 is TGTGCCTGGAGTGAGGGGCTGCGCTACGAGCAGTACTTC.

The chain is built from TRBV21-1 and TRBJ2-7; the listed D gene, TRBD1, was not tested against the DNA. TRBV21-1 is a pseudogene locus. The CDR3 contains 14 residues. This CDR3 is CASSPEDSSYEQYF. The CDR3 DNA sequence: TGTGCCAGCAGCCCTGAGGACAGCTCCTACGAGCAGTACTTC.

The rearrangement uses TRBV29-1 and TRBJ2-3; the D gene is possibly TRBD1 (6 bases). Germline V CDR1 and CDR2: SQVTM, ANQGSEA. Trimming left V 6 bases short and J 0 bases short, with 10 bases between. The CDR3 is 13 residues long. CDR3 sequence: CSVHRDSTDTQYF. CDR3 DNA sequence: TGCAGCGTCCACAGGGATAGCACAGATACGCAGTATTTT.

CDR3 in DNA: TGTGCCAGCAGCTTGGATCCCAGGGGGAACTATGGCTACACCTTC. Protein sequence: CASSLDPRGNYGYTF. The V call is TRBV5-6, the J call TRBJ1-2; 7 nucleotides align to TRBD1. With 0 bases clipped from V and 2 bases from J, the junction kept 4 bases outside the gene matches. The CDR3 has 15 residues. Germline V gene lookup returns CDR1 SGHDT and CDR2 YYEEEE.

This rearrangement joins TRBV10-2 to TRBJ2-7, with a possible D match to TRBD1 (6 bases). This CDR3 has 13 residues. Germline lookup yields CDR1 WSHSY and CDR2 SAAADI. V lost 3 bases and J lost 6, with 12 bases in between. The CDR3 sequence: CASSEQGKGEQYF. The CDR3 coding sequence is TGCGCCAGCAGTGAACAGGGCAAAGGCGAGCAGTACTTC.

The table lists this clone with a few counts. The chain uses TRBV5-4 and TRBJ1-1, with a tentative D call TRBD1 (5 bases). Germline lookup yields CDR1 SGHNT and CDR2 YYREEE (reference sequence). This CDR3 has 14 amino acids. The V end was cut by 2 bases, the J end by 3 bases, with 11 bases between. The CDR3 DNA is TGTGCCAGCAGCTTTTACCGCAGGGACACTGAAGCTTTCTTT. Translation gives CASSFYRRDTEAFF.

In this sample, this clone turned up a few times. The gene calls are TRBV29-1 and TRBJ1-1, with D perhaps TRBD1 (5 bases). The CDR3 runs 13 residues. In germline, CDR1 is SQVTM, CDR2 ANQGSEA. Trimming removed 4 bases at V and 7 bases at J, with 16 bases between. The CDR3 is CSVGPRRGGEAFF. In nucleotides, the CDR3 is TGCAGCGTTGGACCTCGGAGGGGCGGTGAAGCTTTCTTT.

The V gene is TRBV11-2, the J gene TRBJ1-2, with 9 bases matching TRBD1. The germline V gene encodes CDR1 SGHAT and CDR2 FQNNGV. This CDR3 contains 17 residues. The ends lost 5 bases at V and 3 bases at J; junction bases unmatched: 13. The chain's CDR3 is CASSTRDREEADYGYTF. CDR3 sequence (DNA): TGTGCCAGCAGCACTCGGGACAGGGAGGAGGCTGACTATGGCTACACCTTC.

This chain links TRBV25-1 with TRBJ2-2; TRBD2 matches at 12 bases. Germline CDR1 MGHDK, CDR2 SYGVNS. Trimming removed 8 bases from V and 7 bases from J; junction bases left unmatched: 2. The CDR3 runs 13 residues. CDR3 amino acids: CASSLAGGGELFF. As DNA, the CDR3 is TGTGCCAGCTCACTAGCGGGAGGCGGGGAGCTGTTTTTT.

The chain is built from TRBV28 and TRBJ2-1; 9 nucleotides match TRBD2. The junction had 8 bases not matched to a gene; V was cut back by 8 bases and J by 6 bases. The CDR3 is 14 amino acids. From germline, CDR1 is MDHEN and CDR2 SYDVKM. The CDR3 sequence: CASRREGLSNEQFF. CDR3 in DNA: TGTGCCAGCCGGCGGGAGGGCCTCAGCAATGAGCAGTTCTTC.

The genes are TRBV6-6 and TRBJ1-2; D ambiguous. The germline V and J ends were trimmed by 0 bases and 1 base, with 6 bases remaining between them. Germline loops: CDR1 MNHNY, CDR2 SVGAGI (reference sequence). This CDR3 region has 14 residues. In DNA, the CDR3 is TGTGCCAGCAGTTACTCCCGCGGTAACTATGGCTACACCTTC. Translated, it gives CASSYSRGNYGYTF.

V is TRBV2 and J is TRBJ2-6; tentatively, D is TRBD1 (5 bases). V was clipped by 4 bases and J by 4 bases, with 20 bases between them. Germline lookup yields CDR1 SNHLY and CDR2 FYNNEI. CDR3 size: 18 residues. CDR3 in amino acids: CASSVSGARALGANVLTF. CDR3 sequence (DNA): TGTGCCAGCAGTGTAAGTGGGGCCCGGGCTCTGGGGGCCAACGTCCTGACTTTC.

This sequence joins TRBV18 and TRBJ1-3; no definite D call. Germline V gene data show CDR1 as KGHSH and CDR2 as LQKENI. The V and J ends lost 1 base and 2 bases respectively, with 9 bases between them. The CDR3 sequence is 15 residues long. The CDR3 loop is CASSPLPGAGNTIYF. The CDR3 DNA is TGTGCCAGCTCACCACTTCCCGGGGCTGGAAACACCATATATTTT. Filled out from reference TRBV18 and TRBJ1-3, the complete variable domain reads NAGVMQNPRHLVRRRGQEARLRCSPMKGHSHVYWYRQLPEEGLKFMVYLQKENIIDESGMPKERFSAEFPKEGPSILRIQQVVRGDSAAYFCASSPLPGAGNTIYFGEGSWLTVV.

This chain uses TRBV18 with TRBJ2-3; D is undetermined. Germline V gene sequence: CDR1 KGHSH, CDR2 LQKENI. The CDR3 totals 14 residues. The ends were cut back, 5 bases at V and 6 bases at J, with 15 bases in the middle. The CDR3 DNA follows: TGTGCCAGCTCATCGGCTAGTTTTATCGATACGCAGTATTTT. Amino acids: CASSSASFIDTQYF.